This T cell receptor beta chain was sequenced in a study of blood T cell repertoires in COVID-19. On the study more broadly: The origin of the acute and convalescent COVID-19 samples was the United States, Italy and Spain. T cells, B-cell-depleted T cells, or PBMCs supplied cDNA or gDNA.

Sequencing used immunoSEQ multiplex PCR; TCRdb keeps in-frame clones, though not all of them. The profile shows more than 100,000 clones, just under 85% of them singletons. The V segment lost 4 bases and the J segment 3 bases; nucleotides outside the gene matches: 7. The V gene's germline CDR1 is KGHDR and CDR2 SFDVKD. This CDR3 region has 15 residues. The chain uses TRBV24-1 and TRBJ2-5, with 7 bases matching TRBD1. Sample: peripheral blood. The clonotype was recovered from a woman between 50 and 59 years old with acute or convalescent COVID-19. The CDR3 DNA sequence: TGTGCCACCAGTGACCCAGGACAGGATGAAGAGACCCAGTACTTC. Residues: CATSDPGQDEETQYF.